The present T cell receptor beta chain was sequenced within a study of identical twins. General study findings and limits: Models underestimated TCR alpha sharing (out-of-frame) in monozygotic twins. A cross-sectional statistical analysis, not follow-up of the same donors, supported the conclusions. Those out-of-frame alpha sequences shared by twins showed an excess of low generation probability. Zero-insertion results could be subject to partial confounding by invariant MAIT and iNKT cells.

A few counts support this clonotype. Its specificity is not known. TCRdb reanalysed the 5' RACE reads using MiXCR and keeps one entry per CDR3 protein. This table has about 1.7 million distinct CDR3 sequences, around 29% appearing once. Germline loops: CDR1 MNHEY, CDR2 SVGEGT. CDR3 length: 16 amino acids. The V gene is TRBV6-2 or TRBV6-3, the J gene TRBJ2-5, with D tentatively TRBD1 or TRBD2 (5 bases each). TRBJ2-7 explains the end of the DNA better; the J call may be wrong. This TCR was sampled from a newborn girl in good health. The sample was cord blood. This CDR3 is CASSYETGTVSYEQYF. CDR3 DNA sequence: TGTGCCAGCAGTTACGAGACCGGGACGGTATCCTACGAGCAGTACTTC.